Below, 30 T cell receptor beta chains from the same sample are listed, as sequenced in a study of T-cell memory formation after mild COVID-19. TCRdb re-derived calls from the 5' RACE reads in MiXCR, one entry per CDR3 protein. The sample has some 280,000 distinct CDR3 sequences; 15% to 20% are singletons. Sequencing input: PBMCs or a T cell subset sorted from them (not recorded which). These TCRs come from a man between 18 and 29 years old who had mild COVID-19 (a few samples of this study predate the infection). Cell type and time point are not known.

This clonotype was counted a few times. This chain links TRBV7-8 with TRBJ2-3; TRBD2 is a possible D gene (6 bases). V was shortened by 3 bases and J by 2 bases, with 9 bases between the two germline ends. The germline gives CDR1 SGHVS, CDR2 FQNEAQ. The CDR3 is 14 residues long. This chain's CDR3 is CASSLTRVTDTQYF. CDR3 DNA sequence: TGTGCCAGCAGCTTGACTAGAGTCACAGATACGCAGTATTTT.

This clonotype has more than one count but fewer than ten. This chain connects TRBV9 to TRBJ1-1; D remains unclear. The CDR3 has 16 residues. Germline values: CDR1 SGDLS, CDR2 YYNGEE. V was shortened by 0 bases and J by 2 bases, with 14 bases between the two germline ends. In nucleotides, the CDR3 is TGTGCCAGCAGCGTAGCCCGGGCCCGTCCCAACACTGAAGCTTTCTTT. Translation: CASSVARARPNTEAFF.

The chain uses TRBV20-1 and TRBJ1-6; D is unclear. Trimming removed 1 base from V and 10 bases from J, with 14 bases in between. This CDR3 has 14 residues. Germline CDR1 and CDR2: DFQATT and SNEGSKA (reference sequence). The CDR3 DNA follows: TGCAGTGCTAGAGTCACGTCGGGAGGCTCACCCCTCCACTTT. Protein product: CSARVTSGGSPLHF.

This clonotype was seen a few times. The rearrangement joins TRBV11-2 to TRBJ1-1; TRBD1 aligns across 7 bases. CDR3 length: 16 residues. Germline V gives CDR1 SGHAT, CDR2 FQNNGV. Germline trimming cut 5 bases from V and 2 bases from J; bases unmatched to any gene: 11. The CDR3 is CASSPDRAPLNTEAFF. DNA for the CDR3: TGTGCCAGCAGCCCCGACAGGGCGCCCCTTAACACTGAAGCTTTCTTT.

This clonotype appeared a few times. The chain combines TRBV2 with TRBJ2-2; 7 bases line up with TRBD1. There are 15 residues in the CDR3. V lost 6 bases and J lost 0; bases outside the gene matches: 4. CDR1 and CDR2 (germline): SNHLY, FYNNEI. The chain's CDR3 is CASRSDRTNTGELFF. The DNA of the CDR3 is TGTGCCAGCAGGTCGGACAGGACGAACACCGGGGAGCTGTTTTTT.

The chain uses TRBV24-1 and TRBJ2-1, with D possibly being TRBD2 (5 bases). There are 13 residues in the CDR3. CDR1 is KGHDR and CDR2 is SFDVKD in the germline V gene. With 4 bases removed from V and 9 bases from J, the gap between germline ends came to 12 bases. The CDR3 DNA is TGTGCCACCAGTGAAACGAGCGGTACTGAGCAGTTCTTC. Protein sequence: CATSETSGTEQFF.

The chain has TRBV5-1 and TRBJ2-3, with D unresolved. The CDR3 totals 14 residues. V was pared by 5 bases and J by 3 bases, with 13 bases between. Per germline, CDR1 SGHRS and CDR2 YFSETQ. The CDR3: CASSPPPATDTQYF. The CDR3 bases are TGCGCCAGCAGTCCCCCGCCGGCGACAGATACGCAGTATTTT.

At least ten counts were recorded for this clonotype. The genes are TRBV14 and TRBJ2-5; TRBD2 matches at 8 bases. Trimming removed 4 bases from V and 6 bases from J; junction bases left unmatched: 10. Germline CDR1 reads SGHDN; CDR2 reads FVKESK. The CDR3 spans 15 residues. The CDR3 nucleotides read TGTGCCAGCAGCCCACTTGGACTAGCAGGACAGACCCAGTACTTC. Protein sequence: CASSPLGLAGQTQYF.

This clonotype appeared many times. V gene TRBV28 combines with J gene TRBJ2-4; D might be TRBD2 (6 bases). With 5 bases removed from V and 8 bases from J, the gap between germline ends came to 19 bases. Germline assignment: CDR1 MDHEN and CDR2 SYDVKM. The CDR3 extends over 15 amino acids. As DNA, the CDR3 is TGTGCCAGCAGTCCTATACGGGGGAGCAGGGACATTCAGTACTTC. Its protein is CASSPIRGSRDIQYF.

This clonotype appeared many times. The chain couples TRBV5-5 to TRBJ2-1, with 10 bases that match TRBD1. The CDR3 is 15 residues long. Trimming at V came to 2 bases and at J to 8 bases, leaving 7 bases not matched to a gene. Germline V lookup: CDR1 SGHKS, CDR2 YYEKEE (reference sequence). The CDR3, as DNA: TGTGCCAGCAGCTTCAGTTGGGACAGGGGCGATGAGCAGTTCTTC. Translated, it gives CASSFSWDRGDEQFF.

V usage is TRBV12-3 or TRBV12-4 and J usage is TRBJ2-3, with TRBD1 matching over 8 bases. This CDR3 contains 14 residues. J gave up 4 bases and V 3 bases, and 3 bases lay outside the gene matches. The CDR3 DNA is TGTGCCAGCAGTTTGAACAGGGGGGCAGATACGCAGTATTTT. Translating gives CASSLNRGADTQYF.

This clonotype has a handful of counts. The rearrangement links TRBV4-3 to TRBJ2-4; D may be TRBD1 (8 bases). This CDR3 is 15 amino acids long. The germline CDR1 and CDR2 sequences are LGHNA and YSLEER. V was clipped by 0 bases and J by 9 bases, with 15 bases between them. The CDR3 region is CASSQDRGPGGIQYF. In DNA form, the CDR3 reads TGCGCCAGCAGCCAAGACAGGGGGCCGGGAGGCATTCAGTACTTC.

DNA for the CDR3: TGTGCCATCAGCCCCGGACAGGGGGCTCTTGAAAAACTGTTTTTT. Translating gives CAISPGQGALEKLFF. This chain links TRBV10-3 with TRBJ1-4, with TRBD1 matching over 11 bases. The trim removed 6 bases at V and 7 bases at J, leaving 7 bases unmatched. Germline loops: CDR1 ENHRY, CDR2 SYGVKD. This CDR3 has 15 residues.

This clonotype came up a few times. This sequence joins TRBV4-3 and TRBJ1-1; D is possibly TRBD1 (6 bases). Germline lookup yields CDR1 LGHNA and CDR2 YSLEER. The CDR3 runs to 17 residues. V lost 0 bases, J lost 4 bases, and 18 bases lay in between. CDR3 in DNA: TGCGCCAGCAGCCAAGATAGGGGGTGGGAGGGGAGCACTGAAGCTTTCTTT. It specifies CASSQDRGWEGSTEAFF.

The chain is built from TRBV6-5 and TRBJ1-1; TRBD1 matches 7 bases. CDR3 size: 14 residues. Germline CDR1 MNHEY, CDR2 SVGAGI. Trimming cost V 7 bases and J 5 bases; bases outside gene matches: 10. CDR3 protein: CASNLGPGGTEAFF. The CDR3, as DNA: TGTGCCAGCAACCTCGGGCCAGGGGGGACTGAAGCTTTCTTT.

This sequence joins TRBV7-9 and TRBJ2-5; 10 nucleotides line up with TRBD2. Unmatched junction bases numbered 9, after V lost 6 bases and J lost 5 bases. The CDR3 is 15 residues long. CDR1 and CDR2 from the germline V gene are SEHNR and FQNEAQ (reference sequence). For the CDR3, the DNA is TGTGCCAGCAGGGCCAGCGGGGGGGCCCTGGAGACCCAGTACTTC. This codes for CASRASGGALETQYF.

A few counts support this clonotype. The CDR3, as DNA: TGCGCCAGCAGCCAAGATTGGACTAGCACAGATACGCAGTATTTT. Its translation is CASSQDWTSTDTQYF. This rearrangement joins TRBV4-3 to TRBJ2-3, with D possibly being TRBD2 (5 bases). The CDR3 is 15 amino acids. Trimming took 0 bases from V and 0 from J, leaving 7 bases between them. Germline CDR1 is LGHNA and CDR2 is YSLEER.

This sequence joins TRBV14 and TRBJ1-5, with TRBD1 as a possible D gene (5 bases). This CDR3 contains 14 residues. With 6 bases removed from V and 3 bases from J, the gap between germline ends came to 12 bases. Germline V gives CDR1 SGHDN, CDR2 FVKESK. CDR3 sequence (DNA): TGTGCCAGCAGTGCCGGGACCGACAATCAGCCCCAGCATTTT. This gives the protein CASSAGTDNQPQHF.

This clonotype appeared many times. The chain combines TRBV6-5 with TRBJ2-1, with 9 positions matching TRBD1. V was pared by 6 bases and J by 9 bases, with 12 bases of the junction left unmatched. Germline V gene sequence: CDR1 MNHEY, CDR2 SVGAGI. The CDR3 spans 15 residues. The CDR3 here is CASSPRGTGHREQFF. CDR3 DNA sequence: TGTGCCAGCAGCCCACGCGGGACAGGGCATCGTGAGCAGTTCTTC.

The V gene is TRBV27, the J gene TRBJ2-4, with 9 bases identical to TRBD2. CDR3 length: 17 residues. Germline CDR1 and CDR2: MNHEY and SMNVEV (reference sequence). V lost 6 bases, J lost 3 bases, and 12 bases stayed unmatched. CDR3 in amino acids: CASSLIPRGGVKNIQYF. The CDR3 nucleotides are TGTGCCAGCAGCCTTATCCCGCGGGGGGGCGTCAAAAACATTCAGTACTTC.

This sequence joins TRBV12-3 or TRBV12-4 and TRBJ2-7; D is uncertain. Deletions cut 6 bases from V and 7 bases from J, with 10 bases between. The CDR3 consists of 11 residues. Here the CDR3 DNA reads TGTGCCAGCAGGGGGAACGAGGAGCAGTACTTC. Translating gives CASRGNEEQYF.

This clonotype was seen a few times. The rearrangement links TRBV6-5 to TRBJ2-3; 11 bases line up with TRBD1. Germline assignment: CDR1 MNHEY and CDR2 SVGAGI. V lost 6 bases, J lost 2 bases, and 4 bases stayed unmatched. The CDR3 consists of 15 residues. This CDR3 is CASRRTGGATDTQYF. Here the CDR3 DNA reads TGTGCCAGCAGACGGACAGGGGGCGCCACAGATACGCAGTATTTT.

This clonotype was observed a handful of times. The chain couples TRBV4-1 to TRBJ2-3; 9 bases match TRBD1. The V segment lost 0 bases and the J segment 4 bases; nucleotides outside the gene matches: 11. This CDR3 is built from 18 residues. Germline assignment: CDR1 MGHRA and CDR2 YSYEKL. DNA for the CDR3: TGCGCCAGCAGCCAAGAAGCTTTCAGGACAGGGGCTCCAGATACGCAGTATTTT. Protein product: CASSQEAFRTGAPDTQYF.

V gene TRBV4-2 combines with J gene TRBJ2-5, with D possibly matching TRBD2 (6 bases). Germline V gene lookup returns CDR1 LGHNA and CDR2 YNFKEQ. V was shortened by 0 bases and J by 3 bases, with 11 bases between the two germline ends. The CDR3 has 15 amino acids. The CDR3 loop reads CASSQDSGYEETQYF. The CDR3 DNA sequence: TGTGCCAGCAGCCAAGATAGCGGCTACGAAGAGACCCAGTACTTC.

Only a few counts were recorded for this clonotype. The chain has TRBV7-9 and TRBJ2-3; D possibly corresponds to TRBD2 (6 bases). CDR1 SEHNR and CDR2 FQNEAQ come from the germline V gene (reference sequence). Trimming took 1 base from V and 4 from J, leaving 15 bases between them. The CDR3 length is 16 residues. The CDR3 DNA follows: TGTGCCAGCAGCTTAGGTTTTGCGGGGTTGTCAGATACGCAGTATTTT. This codes for CASSLGFAGLSDTQYF.

A note on this clonotype: It may be a read error: a sequence one base away is much more abundant. This chain uses TRBV5-6 with TRBJ1-1; D not certain. CDR3 length: 11 amino acids. V lost 3 bases and J 3 bases, leaving 3 bases between the germline ends. Per the germline V gene, CDR1 is SGHDT and CDR2 is YYEEEE. The CDR3 is CASSYHTEAFF. In nucleotides, the CDR3 is TGTGCCAGCAGCTACCACACTGAAGCTTTCTTT.

This sequence joins TRBV2 and TRBJ2-2; D not certain. V was trimmed by 7 bases and J by 5 bases, leaving 14 bases between them. The germline gives CDR1 SNHLY, CDR2 FYNNEI. This CDR3 region has 14 residues. The DNA for the CDR3 is TGTGCCAGCAAAAAAAGTGTCTTTACCGGGGAGCTGTTTTTT. This gives the protein CASKKSVFTGELFF.

The genes are TRBV24-1 and TRBJ1-1; D not certain. From germline, CDR1 is KGHDR and CDR2 SFDVKD. The CDR3 sequence is 11 residues long. V was shortened by 7 bases and J by 3 bases, with 5 bases between the two germline ends. The CDR3 sequence is CATRTDTEAFF. CDR3 coding DNA: TGTGCCACCAGAACAGACACTGAAGCTTTCTTT.

The chain links TRBV6-5 to TRBJ2-1, with TRBD1 as a possible D gene (5 bases). The length of the CDR3 is 15 residues. The V and J ends lost 0 bases and 0 bases respectively, with 6 bases between them. The germline V gene has CDR1 MNHEY and CDR2 SVGAGI. The CDR3 here is CASSYSGHSYNEQFF. DNA of the CDR3: TGTGCCAGCAGTTACTCGGGGCACTCCTACAATGAGCAGTTCTTC.

This clonotype was counted at least ten times. The rearrangement links TRBV7-2 to TRBJ2-1; 11 positions agree with TRBD2. Looked up from germline, CDR1 is SGHTA and CDR2 is FQGNSA. Germline trimming cut 6 bases from V and 9 bases from J; bases unmatched to any gene: 10. The CDR3 contains 15 residues. The DNA of the CDR3 is TGTGCCAGCAGTTTCAATAGCGGGGGGGGCGGTGAGCAGTTCTTC. Translating gives CASSFNSGGGGEQFF.